Shown below are 25 T cell receptor beta chains from a single sample sequenced in a study of cytomegalovirus exposure and HLA in healthy donors. With 60 Vbeta and 13 Jbeta primers, the PCR was carried out. The assay was immunoSEQ multiplex PCR, and TCRdb's table has in-frame clones only and misses some. Of approximately 140,000 clones in the sample, roughly 80% were seen once. Sequencing was done on a sample of PBMCs. The receptor set was obtained from a boy aged 5-17 years in good health and CMV-seronegative.

J is TRBJ2-1 and V is TRBV4-1; 8 bases are a match to TRBD2. This CDR3 contains 17 residues. Germline CDR1 is MGHRA and CDR2 is YSYEKL. After removal of 0 bases from V and 4 bases from J, the junction contained 8 bases not matched to a gene. Written as DNA, the CDR3 is TGCGCCAGCAGCCAAGAAGTCGGACCTAGCGGGTACAATGAGCAGTTCTTC. Translated: CASSQEVGPSGYNEQFF.

The chain carries TRBV6-1 and TRBJ1-5, with unresolved D. This CDR3 is 13 amino acids long. Germline V gene lookup returns CDR1 MNHNS and CDR2 SASEGT. Trimming removed 2 bases from V and 8 bases from J, with 10 bases in between. CDR3 amino acids: CASSEMRVEPQHF. The CDR3 DNA reads TGTGCCAGCAGTGAAATGCGCGTGGAGCCCCAGCATTTT.

The V gene is TRBV20-1, the J gene TRBJ2-2; D not resolved. CDR1 and CDR2 (germline): DFQATT, SNEGSKA (reference sequence). Trimming removed 5 bases from V and 11 bases from J, with 9 bases in between. The length of the CDR3 is 10 residues. This chain's CDR3 is CSAGGSELFF. As DNA, the CDR3 is TGCAGTGCTGGCGGCTCAGAGCTGTTTTTT.

The V call is TRBV7-9, the J call TRBJ2-7; D perhaps matches TRBD2 (5 bases). The CDR3 covers 16 residues. The V gene lost 4 bases and the J gene lost 3 bases, with 19 bases spanning the gap. Looked up from germline, CDR1 is SEHNR and CDR2 is FQNEAQ (reference sequence). The chain's CDR3 is CASSSTVRMGSYEQYF. The CDR3 DNA reads TGTGCCAGCAGCTCCACTGTGAGAATGGGGAGCTACGAGCAGTACTTC.

The rearrangement uses TRBV2 and TRBJ1-1, with D perhaps TRBD1 (6 bases). V gave up 6 bases and J gave up 1 base, with 15 bases separating them. Germline lookup yields CDR1 SNHLY and CDR2 FYNNEI. The CDR3 consists of 15 residues. The DNA for the CDR3 is TGTGCCAGCAGCGGTCGACAGGCCCAGAACACTGAAGCTTTCTTT. It is translated as CASSGRQAQNTEAFF.

The chain is built from TRBV5-1 and TRBJ1-1, with D unclear. The CDR3 sequence is 14 residues long. The V and J ends lost 3 bases and 0 bases respectively, with 9 bases between them. The germline V gene encodes CDR1 SGHRS and CDR2 YFSETQ. The CDR3 DNA reads TGCGCCAGCAGCTCTAAGGGAGTGAACACTGAAGCTTTCTTT. Translating gives CASSSKGVNTEAFF.

The CDR3 nucleotides read TGTGCCAGCAGCTTAACAGGGAAAGCGCAGTTCTTC. Amino acid sequence: CASSLTGKAQFF. The chain employs TRBV11-2 and TRBJ2-1; a weak D match, TRBD1 (6 bases). This CDR3 region has 12 residues. Trimming removed 2 bases at V and 12 bases at J, with 11 bases between. CDR1 is SGHAT and CDR2 is FQNNGV in the germline V gene.

The J gene is TRBJ2-5, the V gene TRBV6-5, with D possibly being TRBD1 (6 bases). Trimming cost V 7 bases and J 5 bases, with 14 bases left between them. Germline V gene sequence: CDR1 MNHEY, CDR2 SVGAGI. The CDR3 has 13 amino acids. The DNA for the CDR3 is TGTGCCAGCAACGACAGGTTCCGGGAGACCCAGTACTTC. Translating gives CASNDRFRETQYF.

The chain employs TRBV29-1 and TRBJ2-1, with 11 bases matching TRBD1. The V and J ends lost 7 bases and 5 bases, in that order; junction bases with no gene match: 4. Germline loops: CDR1 SQVTM, CDR2 ANQGSEA. This CDR3 has 13 amino acids. The CDR3: CSGGTGGDNEQFF. The CDR3 DNA reads as TGCAGCGGGGGGACAGGGGGGGACAATGAGCAGTTCTTC.

The chain carries TRBV2 and TRBJ1-4; 10 bases align to TRBD1. Germline CDR1 SNHLY, CDR2 FYNNEI. V shed 5 bases, J shed 10 bases, and the junction held 7 bases outside the gene matches. The CDR3 totals 14 residues. The CDR3 DNA reads as TGTGCCAGCAGTACAGACAGGGGGCAGCTAAAACTGTTTTTT. Its protein product is CASSTDRGQLKLFF.

This sequence joins TRBV6-6 and TRBJ2-7; 9 nucleotides align to TRBD2. CDR1 and CDR2 (germline): MNHNY, SVGAGI (reference sequence). V lost 1 base, J lost 2 bases, and 3 bases stayed unmatched. The CDR3 is 15 residues long. The CDR3 is CASSYWAGGTYEQYF. CDR3 nucleotides: TGTGCCAGCAGTTACTGGGCGGGAGGGACCTACGAGCAGTACTTC.

This clone has just one count. CDR3 amino acids: CASSTGTGVFGYTF. DNA of the CDR3: TGTGCCAGCAGTACCGGGACAGGGGTTTTTGGCTACACCTTC. The chain carries TRBV6-5 and TRBJ1-2; 10 positions agree with TRBD1. The CDR3 length is 14 residues. The germline V gene has CDR1 MNHEY and CDR2 SVGAGI. Germline trimming cut 5 bases from V and 7 bases from J; bases unmatched to any gene: 7.

In DNA, the CDR3 is TGTGCCAGCAGTTTACCCGGGGGGATTTCCTCTCCTGGGGGATTCTATGGCTACACCTTC. This sequence encodes CASSLPGGISSPGGFYGYTF. The chain combines TRBV28 with TRBJ1-2, with D possibly matching TRBD1 (5 bases). Germline-derived CDR1 and CDR2 are MDHEN and SYDVKM. The CDR3 length is 20 residues. Trimming removed 2 bases at V and 4 bases at J, with 29 bases between.

V is TRBV7-2 and J is TRBJ2-7, with 9 bases aligning to TRBD2. The junction had 9 bases not matched to a gene; V was cut back by 2 bases and J by 7 bases. Germline V gene lookup returns CDR1 SGHTA and CDR2 FQGNSA. The CDR3 length is 15 residues. DNA of the CDR3: TGTGCCAGCAGCTTAAACGGCCTAGCGGGGAGGGAGCAGTACTTC. Residues: CASSLNGLAGREQYF. The entire variable domain, with the rest obtained from reference TRBV7-2 and TRBJ2-7, is as follows: GAGVSQSPSNKVTEKGKDVELRCDPISGHTALYWYRQSLGQGLEFLIYFQGNSAPDKSGLPSDRFSAERTGGSVSTLTIQRTQQEDSAVYLCASSLNGLAGREQYFGPGTRLTVT.

The chain recombines TRBV7-9 with TRBJ2-2; 13 nucleotides agree with TRBD2. With V trimmed by 3 bases and J by 0 bases, 7 bases remained unmatched. Germline CDR1 and CDR2: SEHNR and FQNEAQ (reference sequence). CDR3 length: 19 amino acids. CDR3 nucleotides: TGTGCCAGCAGCTTTTTGACTAGCGGGAGGTACGCGAACACCGGGGAGCTGTTTTTT. It encodes CASSFLTSGRYANTGELFF.

The rearrangement joins TRBV30 to TRBJ1-1; TRBD1 is a possible D gene (5 bases). Trimming cost V 8 bases and J 13 bases, with 20 bases left between them. The CDR3 covers 11 residues. Per the germline V gene, CDR1 is GTSNPN and CDR2 is SVGIG (reference sequence). The CDR3 loop reads CAGNLGRLGFF. The CDR3 DNA follows: TGTGCCGGAAATTTGGGGCGTTTAGGTTTCTTT. The full variable domain, completed using reference TRBV30 and TRBJ1-1, is SQTIHQWPATLVQPVGSPLSLECTVEGTSNPNLYWYRQAAGRGLQLLFYSVGIGQISSEVPQNLSASRPQDRQFILSSKKLLLSDSGFYLCAGNLGRLGFFGQGTRLTVV.

The count of this clone is one. This chain joins TRBV7-2 and TRBJ2-7, with D unclear. The V gene's germline CDR1 is SGHTA and CDR2 FQGNSA. With 3 bases removed from V and 6 bases from J, the gap between germline ends came to 15 bases. CDR3 length: 14 amino acids. CDR3 nucleotide sequence: TGTGCCAGCAGCTTGGGCCGAAGAGCCAGCGAGCAGTACTTC. Encoded protein: CASSLGRRASEQYF.

The chain combines TRBV27 with TRBJ2-7; 8 nucleotides align to TRBD1. The CDR3 has 16 residues. CDR1 and CDR2 (germline): MNHEY, SMNVEV (reference sequence). J lost 2 bases, V lost 5 bases, and 11 bases had no gene match. The chain's CDR3 is CASSTDGTGKTYEQYF. The DNA for the CDR3 is TGTGCCAGCAGTACCGACGGGACAGGAAAAACCTACGAGCAGTACTTC.

The table lists this clone with a few counts. The chain employs TRBV27 and TRBJ2-3, with a tentative D call TRBD1 (6 bases). This CDR3 is built from 13 residues. The V gene's germline CDR1 is MNHEY and CDR2 SMNVEV (reference sequence). V lost 6 bases and J lost 4, with 11 bases in between. The CDR3 DNA sequence: TGTGCCAGCAGCCTGACAGGCCCAGATACGCAGTATTTT. Residues: CASSLTGPDTQYF.

V gene TRBV30 combines with J gene TRBJ2-7; 7 bases agree with TRBD2. Germline V gene data show CDR1 as GTSNPN and CDR2 as SVGIG (reference sequence). V dropped 2 bases and J dropped 4; count of bases not matched to a gene: 2. There are 12 residues in the CDR3. CDR3 region: CAWSQAGYEQYF. Here the CDR3 DNA reads TGTGCCTGGAGTCAAGCGGGATACGAGCAGTACTTC.

This chain joins TRBV6-5 and TRBJ2-7, with TRBD1 as a possible D gene (6 bases). The CDR3 extends over 13 amino acids. In germline, CDR1 is MNHEY, CDR2 SVGAGI. Trimming shortened V by 5 bases and J by 2 bases, and 10 bases separated the two germline ends. The CDR3 DNA reads TGTGCCAGCAGTAAGACAGGTCCCTACGAGCAGTACTTC. Protein: CASSKTGPYEQYF.

V is TRBV19 and J is TRBJ1-1, with D perhaps TRBD1 (5 bases). V was shortened by 7 bases and J by 4 bases, with 22 bases between the two germline ends. The germline V gene has CDR1 LNHDA and CDR2 SQIVND (reference sequence). This CDR3 is built from 16 residues. The CDR3 here is CASTHGREPFRTEAFF. The CDR3 DNA reads TGTGCCAGTACCCACGGCAGGGAACCTTTCCGCACTGAAGCTTTCTTT. The variable domain in full, with the rest retrieved from reference TRBV19 and TRBJ1-1, is DGGITQSPKYLFRKEGQNVTLSCEQNLNHDAMYWYRQDPGQGLRLIYYSQIVNDFQKGDIAEGYSVSREKKESFPLTVTSAQKNPTAFYLCASTHGREPFRTEAFFGQGTRLTVV.

This clone was observed a few times. The rearrangement uses TRBV29-1 and TRBJ2-7; 7 nucleotides agree with TRBD1. CDR3 length: 11 amino acids. Germline V gene data show CDR1 as SQVTM and CDR2 as ANQGSEA. CDR3 loop: CINDRDYEQYF. As DNA, the CDR3 is TGCATAAACGACAGGGACTACGAGCAGTACTTC.

This clone has just one count. This chain links TRBV18 with TRBJ1-1, with a weak D call TRBD1 (5 bases). The CDR3 consists of 13 residues. V shed 3 bases and J shed 5 bases, with 10 bases lying between them. Germline values: CDR1 KGHSH, CDR2 LQKENI. The CDR3 region has the DNA TGTGCCAGCTCACCCGAGGGGAGGACTGAAGCTTTCTTT. The encoded protein is CASSPEGRTEAFF.

In its sample, this clone was seen once. V gene TRBV6-1 combines with J gene TRBJ1-5; D is perhaps TRBD1 (5 bases). In germline, CDR1 is MNHNS, CDR2 SASEGT. V was pared by 11 bases and J by 0 bases, with 14 bases between. This CDR3 region has 14 residues. CDR3 region: CAGKVGGSNQPQHF. As DNA, the CDR3 is TGTGCCGGCAAGGTGGGGGGTAGCAATCAGCCCCAGCATTTT.